This entry is about one T cell receptor (beta chain). The antigen is undetermined. This sample is drawn from a study of shared clonotypes between healthy human individuals. Study-level background: In total, the donors were a couple of women and three men aged 18 to 49.

Trimming left V 5 bases short and J 5 bases short, with 13 bases between. The CDR3 has 14 amino acids. Germline V gene lookup returns CDR1 MGHDK and CDR2 SYGVNS. Naive CD8 isolation took CD45RO-negative cells positively selected for CCR7 and excluded terminally differentiated effector memory CD45RA+ cells. Donors comprised healthy HIV-negative adults lacking recent acute infections or vaccinations. Study-wide findings and caveats: Researchers found naive subsets generally carried larger estimated richness than memory subsets.

Generated by immunoSEQ multiplex PCR, the TCRdb table keeps only in-frame clones and is missing some. Here the sample spans about 590,000 clones, around 95% being singletons. The sequence derives from a woman younger than 45 in good health. The chain recombines TRBV25-1 with TRBJ1-5; D not resolved. What was sequenced was naive CD8+ T cells sorted from blood. CDR3 DNA sequence: TGTGCCAGCAGTCCACCGGAGAGAGATCAGCCCCAGCATTTT. Its protein product is CASSPPERDQPQHF.